This TCR beta chain was identified in a study of CD8+ T cells in alopecia areata. Extracted RNA was reverse transcribed into cDNA, the sequencing template. The table came from immunoSEQ multiplex PCR; TCRdb's copy has only in-frame clones and leaves some out. The table includes a few hundred thousand clones, approximately 60% detected once. The CDR3 totals 15 residues. The V and J ends lost 4 bases and 0 bases, in that order; junction bases with no gene match: 3. Per germline, CDR1 SGHRS and CDR2 YFSETQ. The treatment was: oral pan-JAK inhibitor, 5-10 mg twice daily. The sample here was CD4+ T cells sorted from blood, taken at week 52, from a patient treated with tofacitinib. The chain carries TRBV5-1 and TRBJ1-3, with 8 bases that match TRBD1. The sequence was collected from a human donor with alopecia areata. This CDR3 reads CASSDGQGSGNTIYF. As DNA, the CDR3 is TGCGCCAGCAGCGATGGACAGGGCTCTGGAAACACCATATATTTT.